The present T cell receptor (beta chain) was sequenced within a study of shared clonotypes between healthy human individuals. Every donor was a Caucasian adult from Nashville, Tennessee. CD4+ cells were split into CD45RA+ naive and CD45RA-negative memory subsets. Each subset's genomic DNA was split evenly across several immunoSEQ plates. Sequencing was performed with immunoSEQ multiplex PCR; in TCRdb, only in-frame clones are kept and a portion is missing. The repertoire consists of approximately 2.1 million clones, with over 90% occurring once and the leading ten covering 0.39%. The germline V gene encodes CDR1 SGHRS and CDR2 YFSETQ. The CDR3 loop spans 15 amino acids. Trimming removed 1 base from V and 7 bases from J; junction bases left unmatched: 4.

This receptor was taken from a young man in good health. Some clones in this sample may be carry-over from other donors' samples. Sample: naive CD4+ T cells from PBMCs. The sample's subset: CD45RA+ positively selected. The chain links TRBV5-1 to TRBJ2-1; 11 bases line up with TRBD2. CDR3 loop: CASSLTTSGSNEQFF. The CDR3 nucleotides are TGCGCCAGCAGCTTGACCACTAGCGGGAGTAATGAGCAGTTCTTC.